Described below is a single TCR beta chain sequence and its context. Trimming cost V 2 bases and J 7 bases, with 14 bases left between them. CDR1 MDHEN and CDR2 SYDVKM come from the germline V gene. The length of the CDR3 is 14 residues. Source study methods: Estimates of nucleated cell counts were drawn from the amplification of reference gene primers. Measured with immunoSEQ multiplex PCR; TCRdb has only the in-frame clones, and not every one. That table is the source of V, J and clone size, and D and trimming were worked out from the DNA. The data contain roughly 350,000 clones, 80% to 90% of them singletons. This record comes from a study of blood T cell repertoires in COVID-19. Across the whole study: Sources were T cells, B-cell-depleted T cells, or PBMCs; the material itself was cDNA or gDNA.

Patients at the Seattle site were enrolled during active infection and followed longitudinally. Sample: peripheral blood. The rearrangement uses TRBV28 and TRBJ1-2, with D maybe TRBD1 (5 bases). This sequence was found in a woman aged 25 to 39 with COVID-19, enrolled during active disease. CDR3 nucleotide sequence: TGTGCCAGCAGTTTAGGCGGGGACTCGATTGGCTACACCTTC. Translation gives CASSLGGDSIGYTF.